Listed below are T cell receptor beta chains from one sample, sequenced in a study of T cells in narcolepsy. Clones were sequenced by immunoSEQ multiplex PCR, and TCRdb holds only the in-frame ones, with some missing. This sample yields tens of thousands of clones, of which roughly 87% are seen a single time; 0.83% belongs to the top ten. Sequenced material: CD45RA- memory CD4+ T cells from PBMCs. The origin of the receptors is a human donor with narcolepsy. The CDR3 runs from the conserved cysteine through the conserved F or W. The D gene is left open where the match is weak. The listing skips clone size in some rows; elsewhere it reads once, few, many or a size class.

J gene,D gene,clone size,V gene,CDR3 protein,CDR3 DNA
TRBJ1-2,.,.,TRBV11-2,CASSLGLPRYGYTF,TGTGCCAGCAGCTTGGGACTTCCCCGTTATGGCTACACCTTC
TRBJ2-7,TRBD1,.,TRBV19,CASSSQTGTSYEQYF,TGTGCCAGTTCAAGTCAGACAGGGACCTCCTACGAGCAGTACTTC
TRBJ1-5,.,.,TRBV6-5,CASTVNSNQPQHF,TGTGCCAGCACCGTCAATAGCAATCAGCCCCAGCATTTT
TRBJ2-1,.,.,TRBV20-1,CSAGRAGQFF,TGCAGTGCCGGACGGGCTGGGCAGTTCTTC
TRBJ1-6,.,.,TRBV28,CASSLQGKGSPLHF,TGTGCCAGCAGTTTGCAGGGGAAGGGGTCACCCCTCCACTTT
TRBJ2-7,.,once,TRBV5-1,CASSLYAGIYEQYF,TGCGCCAGCAGCTTGTATGCAGGAATCTACGAGCAGTACTTC
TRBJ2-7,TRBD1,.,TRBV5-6,CASSSGQGANEQYF,TGTGCCAGCAGCTCCGGACAGGGGGCCAACGAGCAGTACTTC
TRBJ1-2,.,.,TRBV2,CASTPQGNYGYTF,TGTGCCAGCACCCCGCAGGGGAACTATGGCTACACCTTC
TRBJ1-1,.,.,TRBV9,CASSVSGENTEAFF,TGTGCCAGCAGCGTCTCAGGGGAGAACACTGAAGCTTTCTTT
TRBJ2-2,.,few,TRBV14,CASSPFGAGELFF,TGTGCCAGCAGCCCCTTCGGTGCCGGGGAGCTGTTTTTT
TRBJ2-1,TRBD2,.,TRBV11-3,CASSLELAGVLHEQFF,TGTGCCAGCAGCTTAGAACTAGCGGGAGTGTTGCATGAGCAGTTCTTC
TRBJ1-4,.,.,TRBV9,CASTPGLSFNEKLFF,TGTGCCAGCACCCCGGGACTATCGTTTAATGAAAAACTGTTTTTT
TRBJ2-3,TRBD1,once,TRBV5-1,CASSLGDRSTDTQYF,TGCGCCAGCAGCTTGGGGGACAGGTCGACAGATACGCAGTATTTT
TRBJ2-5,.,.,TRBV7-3,CASSPSRGQETQYF,TGTGCCAGCAGCCCAAGTCGGGGTCAGGAGACCCAGTACTTC
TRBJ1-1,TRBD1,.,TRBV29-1,CSVISGQRSVSTEAFF,TGCAGCGTCATTTCGGGACAGCGCTCGGTGAGCACTGAAGCTTTCTTT
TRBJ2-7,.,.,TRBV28,CASGRYEQYF,TGTGCCAGCGGACGATACGAGCAGTACTTC
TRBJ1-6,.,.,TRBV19,CASSIAGVNSPLHF,TGTGCCAGTAGTATCGCAGGGGTAAATTCACCCCTCCACTTT
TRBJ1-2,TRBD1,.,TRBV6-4,CASLSRQGEMDGYTF,TGTGCCAGCCTATCTAGACAGGGGGAGATGGATGGCTACACCTTC
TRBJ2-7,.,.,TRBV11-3,CASSLDPGTEGYEQYF,TGTGCCAGCAGCTTAGATCCCGGGACGGAAGGCTACGAGCAGTACTTC
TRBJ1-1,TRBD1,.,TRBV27,CASSSRQGNIARAFF,TGTGCCAGCAGTTCAAGACAGGGTAATATAGCTCGGGCTTTCTTT
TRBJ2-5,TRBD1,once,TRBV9,CASSVSERGRWETQYF,TGTGCCAGCAGCGTTTCTGAGAGGGGGCGATGGGAGACCCAGTACTTC
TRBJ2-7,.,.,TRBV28,CASRPQGLTYEQYF,TGTGCCAGCAGGCCCCAGGGACTTACTTACGAGCAGTACTTC
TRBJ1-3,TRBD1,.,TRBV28,CASSLTGYGNTIYF,TGTGCCAGCAGCCTGACAGGGTACGGAAACACCATATATTTT
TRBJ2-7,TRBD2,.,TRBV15,CATSRSGSSYEQYF,TGTGCCACCAGCAGGAGCGGGAGCTCCTACGAGCAGTACTTC
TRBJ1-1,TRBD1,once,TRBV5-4,CASSQDPRGKAEAFF,TGTGCCAGCAGCCAAGACCCCAGGGGGAAGGCTGAAGCTTTCTTT
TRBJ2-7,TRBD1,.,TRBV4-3,CASSHITGTEYEQYF,TGCGCCAGCAGCCATATCACCGGGACAGAGTACGAGCAGTACTTC
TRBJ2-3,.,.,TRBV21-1,CASRIPGLPTDTQYF,TGTGCCAGCAGAATCCCGGGACTACCTACAGATACGCAGTATTTT
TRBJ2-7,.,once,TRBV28,CASRGYGGGDEQYF,TGTGCCAGCAGGGGGTATGGAGGGGGAGACGAGCAGTACTTC
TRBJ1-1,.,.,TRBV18,CASSPAGNTEAFF,TGTGCCAGCTCTCCGGCAGGGAACACTGAAGCTTTCTTT
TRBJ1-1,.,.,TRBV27,CASRASRDSEAFF,TGTGCCAGCCGAGCCTCGAGAGACTCTGAAGCTTTCTTT
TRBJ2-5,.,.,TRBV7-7,CASSFYGDGETQYF,TGTGCCAGCAGCTTTTACGGGGATGGAGAGACCCAGTACTTC
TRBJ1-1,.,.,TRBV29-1,CSVGPAGGTEAFF,TGCAGCGTTGGGCCGGCCGGCGGGACTGAAGCTTTCTTT
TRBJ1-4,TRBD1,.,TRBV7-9,CASSPGQGHGEKLFF,TGTGCCAGCAGCCCTGGACAGGGGCATGGGGAAAAACTGTTTTTT
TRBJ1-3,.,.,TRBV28,CASSLAGSSGNTIYF,TGTGCCAGCAGTTTAGCAGGTAGCTCTGGAAACACCATATATTTT
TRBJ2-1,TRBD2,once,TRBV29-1,CSVEKLAGFEQFF,TGCAGCGTTGAAAAACTAGCGGGGTTTGAGCAGTTCTTC
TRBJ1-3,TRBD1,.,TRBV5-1,CASSLAQGRGNTIYF,TGCGCCAGCAGCTTGGCACAGGGGAGAGGAAACACCATATATTTT
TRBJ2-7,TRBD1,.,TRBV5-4,CASSPGQGLLEQYF,TGTGCCAGCAGCCCCGGACAGGGTCTCCTCGAGCAGTACTTC
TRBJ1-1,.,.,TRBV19,CASRPQLLSYTEAFF,TGTGCCAGTAGGCCTCAACTTCTATCCTACACTGAAGCTTTCTTT
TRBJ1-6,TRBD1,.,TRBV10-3,CAIRGQGNSPLHF,TGTGCCATCCGCGGACAGGGAAATTCACCCCTCCACTTT
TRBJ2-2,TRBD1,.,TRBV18,CASRQGASTGELFF,TGTGCCAGTCGACAGGGGGCTAGCACCGGGGAGCTGTTTTTT
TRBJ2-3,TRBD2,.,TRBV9,CASSPGLAGDTQYF,TGTGCCAGCTCCCCGGGACTAGCAGGAGATACGCAGTATTTT
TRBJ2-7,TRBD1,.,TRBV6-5,CASRDRGESSYEQYF,TGTGCCAGCAGGGACAGGGGCGAGAGTTCCTACGAGCAGTACTTC
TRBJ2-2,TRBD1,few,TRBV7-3,CASSLGDRNTGELFF,TGTGCCAGCAGCTTGGGGGACAGGAACACCGGGGAGCTGTTTTTT